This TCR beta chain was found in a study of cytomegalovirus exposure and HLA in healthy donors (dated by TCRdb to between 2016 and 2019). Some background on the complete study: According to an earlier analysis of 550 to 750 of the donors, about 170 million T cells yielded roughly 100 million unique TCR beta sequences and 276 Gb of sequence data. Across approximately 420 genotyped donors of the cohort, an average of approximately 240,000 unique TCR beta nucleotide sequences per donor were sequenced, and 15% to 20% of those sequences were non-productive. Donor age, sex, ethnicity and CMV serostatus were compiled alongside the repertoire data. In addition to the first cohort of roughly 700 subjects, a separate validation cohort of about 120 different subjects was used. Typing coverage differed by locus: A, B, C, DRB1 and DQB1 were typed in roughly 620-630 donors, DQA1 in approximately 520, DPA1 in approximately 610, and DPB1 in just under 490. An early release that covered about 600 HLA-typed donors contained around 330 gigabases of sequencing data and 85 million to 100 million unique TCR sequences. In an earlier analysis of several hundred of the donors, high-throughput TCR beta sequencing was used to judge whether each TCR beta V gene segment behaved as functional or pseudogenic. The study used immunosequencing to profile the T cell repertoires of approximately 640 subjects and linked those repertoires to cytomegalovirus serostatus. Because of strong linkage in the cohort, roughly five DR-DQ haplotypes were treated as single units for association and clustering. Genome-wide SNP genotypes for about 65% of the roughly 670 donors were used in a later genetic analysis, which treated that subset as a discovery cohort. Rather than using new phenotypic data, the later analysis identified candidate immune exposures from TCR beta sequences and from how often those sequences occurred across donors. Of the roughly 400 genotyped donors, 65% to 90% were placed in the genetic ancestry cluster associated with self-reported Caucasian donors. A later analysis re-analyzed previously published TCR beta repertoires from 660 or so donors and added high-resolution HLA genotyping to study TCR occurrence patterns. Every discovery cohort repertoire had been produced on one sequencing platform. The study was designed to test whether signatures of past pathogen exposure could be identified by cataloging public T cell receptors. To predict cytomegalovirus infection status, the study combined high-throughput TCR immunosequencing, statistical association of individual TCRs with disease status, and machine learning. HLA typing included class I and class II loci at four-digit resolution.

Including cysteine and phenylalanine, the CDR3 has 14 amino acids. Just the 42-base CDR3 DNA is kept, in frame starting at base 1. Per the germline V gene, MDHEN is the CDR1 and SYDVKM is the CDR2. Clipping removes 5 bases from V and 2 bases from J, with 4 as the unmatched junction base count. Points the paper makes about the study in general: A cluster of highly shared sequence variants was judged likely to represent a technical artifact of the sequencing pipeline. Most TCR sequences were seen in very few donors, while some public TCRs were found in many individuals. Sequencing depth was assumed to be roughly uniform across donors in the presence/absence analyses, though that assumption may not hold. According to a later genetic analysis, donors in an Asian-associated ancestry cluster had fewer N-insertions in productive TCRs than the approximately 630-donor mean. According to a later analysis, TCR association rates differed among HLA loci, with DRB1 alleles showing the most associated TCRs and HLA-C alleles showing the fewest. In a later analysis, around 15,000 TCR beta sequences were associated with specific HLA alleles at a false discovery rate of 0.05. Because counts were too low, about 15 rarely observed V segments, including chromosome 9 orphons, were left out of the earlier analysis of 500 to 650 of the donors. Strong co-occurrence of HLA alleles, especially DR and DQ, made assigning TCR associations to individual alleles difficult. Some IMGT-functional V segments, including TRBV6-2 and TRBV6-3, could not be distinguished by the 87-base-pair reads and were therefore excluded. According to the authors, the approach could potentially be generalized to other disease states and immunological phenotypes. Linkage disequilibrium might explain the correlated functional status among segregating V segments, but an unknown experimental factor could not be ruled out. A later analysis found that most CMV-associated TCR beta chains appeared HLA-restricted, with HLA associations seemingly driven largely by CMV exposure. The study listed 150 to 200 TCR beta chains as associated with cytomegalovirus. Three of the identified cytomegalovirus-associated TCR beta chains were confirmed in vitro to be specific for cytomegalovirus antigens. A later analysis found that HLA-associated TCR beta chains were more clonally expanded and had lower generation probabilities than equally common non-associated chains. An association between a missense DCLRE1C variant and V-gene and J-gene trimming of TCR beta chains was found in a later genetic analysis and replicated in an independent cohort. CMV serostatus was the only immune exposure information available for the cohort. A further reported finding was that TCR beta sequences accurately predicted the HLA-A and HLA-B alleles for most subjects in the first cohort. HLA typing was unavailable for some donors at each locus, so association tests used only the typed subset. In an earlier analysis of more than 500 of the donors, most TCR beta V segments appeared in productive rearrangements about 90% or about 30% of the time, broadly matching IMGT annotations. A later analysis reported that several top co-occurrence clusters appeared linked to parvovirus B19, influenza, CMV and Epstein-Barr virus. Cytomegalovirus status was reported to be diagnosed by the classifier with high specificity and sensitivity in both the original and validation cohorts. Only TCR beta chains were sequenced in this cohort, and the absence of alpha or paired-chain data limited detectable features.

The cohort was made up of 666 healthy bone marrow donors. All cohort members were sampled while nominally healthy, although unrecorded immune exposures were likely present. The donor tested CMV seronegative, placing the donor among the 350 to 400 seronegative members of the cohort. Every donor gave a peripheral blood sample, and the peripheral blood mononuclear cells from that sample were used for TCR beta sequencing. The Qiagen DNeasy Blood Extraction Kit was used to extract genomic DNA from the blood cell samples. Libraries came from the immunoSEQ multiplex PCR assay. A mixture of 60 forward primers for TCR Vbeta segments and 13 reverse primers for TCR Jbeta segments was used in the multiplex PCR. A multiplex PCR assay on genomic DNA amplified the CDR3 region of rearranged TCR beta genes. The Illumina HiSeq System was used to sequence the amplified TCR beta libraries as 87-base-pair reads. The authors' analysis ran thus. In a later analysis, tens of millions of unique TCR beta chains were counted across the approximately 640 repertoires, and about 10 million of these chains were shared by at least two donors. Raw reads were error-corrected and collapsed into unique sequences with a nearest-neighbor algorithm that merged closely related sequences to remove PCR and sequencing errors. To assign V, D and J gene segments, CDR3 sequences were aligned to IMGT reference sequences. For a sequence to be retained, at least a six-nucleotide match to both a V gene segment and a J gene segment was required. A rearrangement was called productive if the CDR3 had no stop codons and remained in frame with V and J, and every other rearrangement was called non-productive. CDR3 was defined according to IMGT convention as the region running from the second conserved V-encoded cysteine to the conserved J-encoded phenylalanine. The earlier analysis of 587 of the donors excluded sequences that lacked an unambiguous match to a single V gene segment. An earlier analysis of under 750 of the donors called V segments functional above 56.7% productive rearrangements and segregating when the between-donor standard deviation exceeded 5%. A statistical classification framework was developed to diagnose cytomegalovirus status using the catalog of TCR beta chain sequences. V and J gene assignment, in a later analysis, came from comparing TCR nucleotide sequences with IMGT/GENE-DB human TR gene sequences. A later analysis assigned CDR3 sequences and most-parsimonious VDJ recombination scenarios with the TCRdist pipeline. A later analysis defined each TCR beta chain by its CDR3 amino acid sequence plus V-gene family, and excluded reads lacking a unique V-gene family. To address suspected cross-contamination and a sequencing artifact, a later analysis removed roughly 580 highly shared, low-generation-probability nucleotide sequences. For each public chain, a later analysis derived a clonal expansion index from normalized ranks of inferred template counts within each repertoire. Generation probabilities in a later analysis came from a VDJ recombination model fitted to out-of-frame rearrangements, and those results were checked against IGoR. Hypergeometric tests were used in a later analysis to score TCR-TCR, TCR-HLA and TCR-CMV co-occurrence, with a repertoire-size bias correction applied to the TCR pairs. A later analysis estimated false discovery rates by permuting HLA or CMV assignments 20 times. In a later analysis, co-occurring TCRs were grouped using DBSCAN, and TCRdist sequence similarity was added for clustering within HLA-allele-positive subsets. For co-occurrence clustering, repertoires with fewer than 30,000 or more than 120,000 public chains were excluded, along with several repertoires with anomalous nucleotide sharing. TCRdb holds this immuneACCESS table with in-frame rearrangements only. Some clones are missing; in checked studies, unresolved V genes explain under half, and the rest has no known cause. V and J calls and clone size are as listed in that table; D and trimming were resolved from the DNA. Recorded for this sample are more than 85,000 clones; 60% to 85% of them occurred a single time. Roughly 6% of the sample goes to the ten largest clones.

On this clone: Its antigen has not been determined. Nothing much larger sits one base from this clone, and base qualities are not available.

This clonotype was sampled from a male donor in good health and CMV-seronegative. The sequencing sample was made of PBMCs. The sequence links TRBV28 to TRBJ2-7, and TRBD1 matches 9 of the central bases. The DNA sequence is TGTGCCAGCAGTCCTGGGACAGGGCCCTACGAGCAGTACTTC. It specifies CASSPGTGPYEQYF.